Listed here is a single TCR beta chain. This sample is drawn from a study of blood T cell repertoires in COVID-19. Study as a whole: PBMCs, B-cell-depleted T cells, or T cells provided the cDNA or gDNA that made up the material.

Participant age was roughly 18 to 90 years, and participants resided in about 25 US areas. In assigning cohorts, the study relied on participant-reported clinical history. Trimming cost V 4 bases and J 5 bases; bases outside gene matches: 6. This CDR3 comprises 14 residues. Germline CDR1 MNHEY, CDR2 SMNVEV (reference sequence). Authors' processing steps: How many nucleated cells were present was estimated from reference gene primer amplification. This table comes from immunoSEQ multiplex PCR, and its TCRdb copy is limited to in-frame clones, with some not included. Clone size and the V and J calls come from that table; the DNA yielded D and trimming. There are fewer than 250,000 clones in the sample; around 90% occur only once, and more than 7% lies in the top ten.

The clonotype originates from a man in his thirties or forties in a cohort exposed to, infected with or recovered from COVID-19 (not recorded which). This chain connects TRBV27 to TRBJ2-5; 8 nucleotides agree with TRBD1. Material: PBMCs or T cells enriched from blood (not recorded which). The CDR3 region is CASSWTGYRETQYF. The CDR3 DNA is TGTGCCAGCAGTTGGACAGGGTATAGGGAGACCCAGTACTTC.